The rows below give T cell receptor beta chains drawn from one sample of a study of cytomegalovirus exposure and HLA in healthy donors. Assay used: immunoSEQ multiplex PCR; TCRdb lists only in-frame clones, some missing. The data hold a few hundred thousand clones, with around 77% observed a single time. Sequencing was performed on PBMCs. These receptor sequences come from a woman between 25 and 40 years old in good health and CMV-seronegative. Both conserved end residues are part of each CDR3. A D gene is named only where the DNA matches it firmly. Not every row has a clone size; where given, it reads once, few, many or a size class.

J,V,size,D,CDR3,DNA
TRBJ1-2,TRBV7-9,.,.,CASSLGPGMSYGYTF,TGTGCCAGCAGCTTAGGCCCGGGTATGAGCTATGGCTACACCTTC
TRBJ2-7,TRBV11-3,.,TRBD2,CASSPGLADEQYF,TGTGCCAGCAGCCCGGGACTAGCGGACGAGCAGTACTTC
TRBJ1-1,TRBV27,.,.,CASRGGTEAFF,TGTGCCAGCAGGGGGGGCACTGAAGCTTTCTTT
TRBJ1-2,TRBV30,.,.,CAREAGRGYTF,TGTGCCCGGGAGGCCGGACGGGGCTACACCTTC
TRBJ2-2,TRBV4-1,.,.,CASSQSGTTTGELFF,TGCGCCAGCAGCCAGTCAGGAACGACCACCGGGGAGCTGTTTTTT
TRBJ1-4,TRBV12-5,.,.,CASGLARDSLPFNEKLFF,TGTGCTAGTGGTTTGGCCCGGGACTCGCTGCCGTTTAATGAAAAACTGTTTTTT
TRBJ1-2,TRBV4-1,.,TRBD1,CASSQEQGAYGYTF,TGCGCCAGCAGCCAAGAACAGGGGGCCTATGGCTACACCTTC
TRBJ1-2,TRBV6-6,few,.,CASSYSAAGYGYTF,TGTGCCAGCAGTTACTCCGCGGCAGGGTATGGCTACACCTTC
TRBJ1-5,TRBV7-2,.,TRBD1,CASSLHSRDRNQPQHF,TGTGCCAGCAGCTTACATAGCCGGGACAGAAATCAGCCCCAGCATTTT
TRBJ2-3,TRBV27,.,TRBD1,CASSLLGTGPTDTQYF,TGTGCCAGCAGTTTATTGGGGACAGGTCCAACAGATACGCAGTATTTT
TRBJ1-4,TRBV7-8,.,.,CASSYDSGTNEKLFF,TGTGCCAGCAGCTATGACAGTGGGACTAATGAAAAACTGTTTTTT
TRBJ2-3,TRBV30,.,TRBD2,CACKAGVSTDTQYF,TGTGCCTGCAAAGCGGGAGTTAGCACAGATACGCAGTATTTT
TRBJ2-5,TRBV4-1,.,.,CASSQWVEGTQYF,TGCGCCAGCAGCCAGTGGGTGGAGGGGACCCAGTACTTC
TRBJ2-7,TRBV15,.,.,CATSILDRGAYEQYF,.
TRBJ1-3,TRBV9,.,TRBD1,CASSVARSTGSSGNTIYF,TGTGCCAGCAGCGTAGCCCGATCGACAGGGTCGTCTGGAAACACCATATATTTT
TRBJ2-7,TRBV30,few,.,CAWSPLDFYEQYF,TGTGCCTGGAGCCCCCTAGACTTCTACGAGCAGTACTTC
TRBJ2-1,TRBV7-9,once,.,CASSLGVNEQFF,TGTGCCAGCAGCTTAGGCGTCAATGAGCAGTTCTTC
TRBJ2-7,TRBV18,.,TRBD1,CASSRQGAPMDEQYF,TGTGCCAGCTCCCGACAGGGGGCCCCTATGGACGAGCAGTACTTC
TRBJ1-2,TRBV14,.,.,CASSQDLTGFIHGYTF,TGTGCCAGCAGCCAAGATTTAACAGGTTTTATACATGGCTACACCTTC
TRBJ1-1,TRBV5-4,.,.,CASSLEARKNTEAFF,TGTGCCAGCAGCCTCGAGGCCCGGAAGAACACTGAAGCTTTCTTT
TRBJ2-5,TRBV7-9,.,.,CASSLGPLTSPRQTQYF,TGTGCCAGCAGCTTAGGGCCACTCACCTCCCCGAGGCAGACCCAGTACTTC
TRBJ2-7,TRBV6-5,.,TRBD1,CASSRTGETYEQYF,TGTGCCAGCAGCCGAACAGGGGAAACCTACGAGCAGTACTTC
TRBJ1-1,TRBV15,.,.,CATSRDNRRTEAFF,TGTGCCACCAGCAGAGACAACCGGAGGACTGAAGCTTTCTTT
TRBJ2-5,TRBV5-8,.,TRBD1,CASSFRTGGILETQYF,TGTGCCAGCAGCTTCCGGACAGGGGGGATTTTGGAGACCCAGTACTTC
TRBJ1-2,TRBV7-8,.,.,CASSLGQERGYTF,TGTGCCAGCAGCTTAGGACAGGAGCGCGGCTACACCTTC
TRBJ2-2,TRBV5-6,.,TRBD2,CASSFGLAGVRGTGELFF,TGTGCCAGCAGCTTTGGACTAGCGGGAGTAAGGGGAACCGGGGAGCTGTTTTTT
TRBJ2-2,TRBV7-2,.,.,CASSLVQRATGELFF,TGTGCCAGCAGCTTGGTCCAGCGGGCCACCGGGGAGCTGTTTTTT
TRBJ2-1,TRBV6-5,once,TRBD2,CASSYASGSSYNEQFF,TGTGCCAGCAGTTACGCTAGCGGGAGCTCCTACAATGAGCAGTTCTTC
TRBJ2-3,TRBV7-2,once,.,CASSFLSRALQYF,TGTGCCAGCAGCTTCCTATCCAGGGCTCTACAGTATTTT
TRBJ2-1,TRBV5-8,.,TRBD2,CASSESGLAGYWGSYNEQFF,TGTGCCAGCAGCGAGTCGGGACTAGCGGGGTACTGGGGCTCCTACAATGAGCAGTTCTTC
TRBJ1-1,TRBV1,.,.,CTSSQTGTTEAFF,TGCACCAGCAGCCAGACAGGGACCACTGAAGCTTTCTTT
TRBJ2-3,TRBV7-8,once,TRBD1,CATGTGASTDTQYF,TGTGCCACTGGGACAGGAGCAAGCACAGATACGCAGTATTTT